This note documents a single T cell receptor (beta chain) sequence. These data belong to a study of blood T cell repertoires in COVID-19. Across the study: COVID-19 samples collected from the United States, Italy and Spain covered acute and convalescent phases.

Study processing details: It was from reference gene primer amplification that nucleated cell counts were estimated. TCRdb's table, derived via immunoSEQ multiplex PCR, lists solely in-frame clones and lacks some. V, J and clone size are those of that table, while D and trimming were read from the DNA. The sample yields 150,000 or so clones, roughly 83% seen once. Between the trimmed V and J ends, which lost 5 bases and 4 bases, there was a span of 14 bases. This CDR3 comprises 14 residues. Looked up from germline, CDR1 is LGHDT and CDR2 is YNNKEL (reference sequence). The sequenced sample was peripheral blood. The source of this sequence is a woman aged 60-75 years with acute or convalescent COVID-19. The chain is built from TRBV3-1 (or the pseudogene TRBV3-2) and TRBJ1-1; perhaps TRBD1 as D (5 bases). CDR3 in amino acids: CASSTTRVTTEAFF. DNA of the CDR3: TGTGCCAGCAGCACAACCAGGGTGACCACTGAAGCTTTCTTT.